This T cell receptor (beta chain) comes out of a study of T-cell memory formation after mild COVID-19. On the study more broadly: Clusters were largely donor specific.

TCRalpha and TCRbeta libraries used 5'RACE with constant-segment primers and UMIs. TCRdb redid the calling of the 5' RACE reads with MiXCR, one entry per CDR3 protein. The sample has fewer than 700,000 distinct CDR3 sequences; more than 15% are singletons. On this clonotype: Antigen: not known.

The study, taken as a whole, reports: In pre-infection memory, a portion of responding clones appeared, which suggested that cross-reactive memory joined. Second-wave clones that peaked on day 37 lacked confirmed SARS-CoV-2 specificity.

The sequenced material came from PBMCs or a T cell subset sorted from them (not recorded which). This sequence was found in an adult woman who had mild COVID-19 (a few samples of this study predate the infection). Cell type and time point are not known.

CDR3 residues: CASSRPGPYDTQYF. The CDR3 DNA reads TGTGCCAGCAGCCGCCCCGGGCCCTACGATACGCAGTATTTT. The chain links TRBV7-9 to TRBJ2-3; no reliable D call. Trimming left V 5 bases short and J 6 bases short, with 15 bases between. The CDR3 runs to 14 residues. CDR1 and CDR2 (germline): SEHNR, FQNEAQ (reference sequence).